A selection of T cell receptor beta chains follows, all from one sample in a study of blood T cells in healthy people across ages. TCRdb reprocessed the 5' RACE reads via MiXCR and lists one record per CDR3 protein. The data hold some 1.5 million distinct CDR3 sequences, with approximately 43% observed a single time. Sequenced sample: blood. The receptor set was obtained from a woman under 30 in good health. The CDR3 runs from the conserved cysteine through the conserved F or W. D genes are given only for firm matches. Where a row states a size, it is once, few, many or the class of an expanded clone; other rows omit it.

length: 19; V: TRBV4-3; D: TRBD1; J: TRBJ2-6; size: NA; DNA: TGCGCCAGCAGCCAAGATCCAGGGACAGGGTACTCTGGGGCCAACGTCCTGACTTTC; CDR3: CASSQDPGTGYSGANVLTF
length: 13; V: TRBV12-3/TRBV12-4; D: NA; J: TRBJ1-2; size: NA; DNA: TGTGCCAGCAGCCCGGGCCCCATTGATGGCTACACCTTC; CDR3: CASSPGPIDGYTF
length: 15; V: TRBV28; D: NA; J: TRBJ1-5; size: NA; DNA: TGTGCCAGCAGGAGGATTGGGTATAGCAATCAGCCCCAGCATTTT; CDR3: CASRRIGYSNQPQHF
length: 14; V: TRBV29-1; D: TRBD1; J: TRBJ1-4; size: NA; DNA: TGCAGCGCCTCCCCGGGACAGCCTAATGAAAAACTGTTTTTT; CDR3: CSASPGQPNEKLFF
length: 13; V: TRBV29-1; D: NA; J: TRBJ2-3; size: many; DNA: TGCAGCGTTGCGGGACGGTACACAGATACGCAGTATTTT; CDR3: CSVAGRYTDTQYF
length: 15; V: TRBV3-1; D: NA; J: TRBJ1-2; size: few; DNA: TGTGCCAGCAGCCAAGAGCGGGGAGGAGAGTGTGGCTACACCTTC; CDR3: CASSQERGGECGYTF
length: 14; V: TRBV5-1; D: NA; J: TRBJ2-1; size: NA; DNA: TGCGCCAGCAGCGTGGAGGGCCTGATCAATGAGCAGTTCTTC; CDR3: CASSVEGLINEQFF
length: 14; V: TRBV27; D: NA; J: TRBJ2-1; size: NA; DNA: TGTGCCAGCAGTTCAATGGTAGTTTCTAATGAGCAGTTCTTC; CDR3: CASSSMVVSNEQFF
length: 12; V: TRBV29-1; D: NA; J: TRBJ1-5; size: few; DNA: TGCAGCGTTGATATGGGTCCTCAGCCCCAGCATTTT; CDR3: CSVDMGPQPQHF
length: 19; V: TRBV7-2; D: TRBD2; J: TRBJ2-1; size: NA; DNA: TGTGCCAGCAGCTTAGGTATTGGGGGGGTTGGAAGCTCCTACAATGAGCAGTTCTTC; CDR3: CASSLGIGGVGSSYNEQFF
length: 12; V: TRBV28; D: NA; J: TRBJ2-3; size: NA; DNA: TGTGCCAGCAGTTGGAGGTTAGATACGCAGTATTTT; CDR3: CASSWRLDTQYF
length: 20; V: TRBV5-5; D: NA; J: TRBJ2-2; size: few; DNA: TGTGCCAGCAGCCCCGGGATACCCCGAGAAGGCGACCCGAACACCGGGGAGCTGTTTTTT; CDR3: CASSPGIPREGDPNTGELFF
length: 15; V: TRBV11-2; D: NA; J: TRBJ2-7; size: NA; DNA: TGTGCCAGCAGCTCGGACACGAGCTCCTACAATGAGCAGTACTTC; CDR3: CASSSDTSSYNEQYF
length: 15; V: TRBV20-1; D: NA; J: TRBJ2-5; size: few; DNA: TGCAGTGCTAGAGGAAGGACAGCTAATCAAGAGACCCAGTACTTC; CDR3: CSARGRTANQETQYF
length: 16; V: TRBV28; D: TRBD1; J: TRBJ1-1; size: once; DNA: TGTGCCAGCAGTTTGGCTAAGGAGACAGGGAAGTCTGAAGCTTTCTTT; CDR3: CASSLAKETGKSEAFF
length: 18; V: TRBV7-8; D: TRBD1; J: TRBJ1-5; size: NA; DNA: TGTGCCAGCAGCCATACCAGCCACGGGACAGGACGCAATCAGCCCCAGCATTTT; CDR3: CASSHTSHGTGRNQPQHF
length: 14; V: TRBV5-1; D: TRBD2; J: TRBJ2-7; size: NA; DNA: TGCGCCAGCAGCTTCCGGACTAGCGCCTACGAGCAGTACTTC; CDR3: CASSFRTSAYEQYF
length: 15; V: TRBV6-5; D: NA; J: TRBJ2-3; size: NA; DNA: TGTGCCAGCAGCCCCGACAGGCTATACACAGATACGCAGTATTTT; CDR3: CASSPDRLYTDTQYF
length: 15; V: TRBV2; D: TRBD2; J: TRBJ2-1; size: NA; DNA: TGTACCAGCGGGGGGGAGGCGAACTCCTACAATGAGCAGTTCTTC; CDR3: CTSGGEANSYNEQFF
length: 13; V: TRBV13; D: NA; J: TRBJ2-3; size: few; DNA: TGTGCCAGCAGCTTACGTAGACCGGGGACGCAGTATTTT; CDR3: CASSLRRPGTQYF
length: 15; V: TRBV2; D: NA; J: TRBJ1-6; size: NA; DNA: TGTGCCAGCAGCCCAAATGGGGGGCCGGATTCACCCCTCCACTTT; CDR3: CASSPNGGPDSPLHF
length: 16; V: TRBV11-2; D: TRBD2; J: TRBJ2-1; size: NA; DNA: TGTGCCAGCAGCCCCGTAGCGGGACGCTCCTACAATGAGCAGTTCTTC; CDR3: CASSPVAGRSYNEQFF
length: 14; V: TRBV7-9; D: NA; J: TRBJ1-4; size: few; DNA: TGTGCCAGCAGCCCCGAGGGCAGGCGCGAAAAACTGTTTTTT; CDR3: CASSPEGRREKLFF
length: 16; V: TRBV20-1; D: NA; J: TRBJ1-5; size: NA; DNA: TGCAGTGCTAGAGGGTCAAGATTTTATAGCAATCAGCCCCAGCATTTT; CDR3: CSARGSRFYSNQPQHF
length: 14; V: TRBV3-1; D: NA; J: TRBJ1-5; size: many; DNA: TGTGCCAGCAGCCACAGCAGGTCTAGCCAGCCCCAGCATTTT; CDR3: CASSHSRSSQPQHF
length: 17; V: TRBV4-3; D: TRBD2; J: TRBJ2-1; size: few; DNA: TGCGCCAGCAGCCTGCGACTAGCGGGAGTTGAGGGCAATGAGCAGTTCTTC; CDR3: CASSLRLAGVEGNEQFF
length: 18; V: TRBV5-4; D: NA; J: TRBJ2-3; size: NA; DNA: TGTGCCAGCAGCTTGGGCGTTCCGGGACGGAAGAACACAGATACGCAGTATTTT; CDR3: CASSLGVPGRKNTDTQYF
length: 17; V: TRBV13; D: TRBD1; J: TRBJ2-4; size: few; DNA: TGTGCCAGCAGCCAACACCCACCCGAGACAGGGAAAAACATTCAGTACTTC; CDR3: CASSQHPPETGKNIQYF
length: 14; V: TRBV2; D: NA; J: TRBJ1-4; size: NA; DNA: TGTGCCAGCAGTGAGGCTCGTGCGGGGGAAAAACTGTTTTTT; CDR3: CASSEARAGEKLFF
length: 15; V: TRBV7-2; D: TRBD2; J: TRBJ2-5; size: once; DNA: TGTGCCAGCAGCCCCCAGTGGGGCGGGAGGGCCTCCCAGTACTTC; CDR3: CASSPQWGGRASQYF
length: 16; V: TRBV20-1; D: TRBD1; J: TRBJ1-2; size: NA; DNA: TGCAGTGCTAGAGTCTTCCGGGACAGGATCTACTATGGCTACACCTTC; CDR3: CSARVFRDRIYYGYTF
length: 14; V: TRBV9; D: NA; J: TRBJ1-6; size: NA; DNA: TGTGCCAGCAGCGTAGGCGAGGGCCAAGGGGCCCTCCACTTT; CDR3: CASSVGEGQGALHF
length: 15; V: TRBV9; D: NA; J: TRBJ2-5; size: few; DNA: TGTGCCAGCAGCGTAGATGCAGGAAGGAGAGAGACCCAGTACTTC; CDR3: CASSVDAGRRETQYF
length: 15; V: TRBV11-2; D: NA; J: TRBJ2-3; size: NA; DNA: TGTGCCAGCAGCGTACTAGAGCTTGGGGGGGATACGCAGTATTTT; CDR3: CASSVLELGGDTQYF
length: 14; V: TRBV6-2/TRBV6-3; D: TRBD1; J: TRBJ2-3; size: NA; DNA: TGTGCCAGCAGGACAGGGGGTGTTAACGATACGCAGTATTTT; CDR3: CASRTGGVNDTQYF
length: 13; V: TRBV5-1; D: NA; J: TRBJ2-1; size: NA; DNA: TGCGCCAGCAGCTTGTTTGGAGGCGATGAGCAGTTCTTC; CDR3: CASSLFGGDEQFF
length: 16; V: TRBV4-3; D: TRBD1; J: TRBJ2-5; size: NA; DNA: TGCGCCAGCAGCCAATGGGGACAGGGGGCTTACAATGAGCAGTACTTC; CDR3: CASSQWGQGAYNEQYF
length: 12; V: TRBV7-2; D: NA; J: TRBJ2-4; size: once; DNA: TGTGCCAGCAGCACCCAGGGAAACATTCAGTACTTC; CDR3: CASSTQGNIQYF
length: 17; V: TRBV4-1; D: TRBD2; J: TRBJ2-3; size: NA; DNA: TGCGCCAGCAGCCGTCAGCTTACTAGCGGGGGGGAGGATACGCAGTATTTT; CDR3: CASSRQLTSGGEDTQYF
length: 16; V: TRBV12-3/TRBV12-4; D: TRBD2; J: TRBJ2-7; size: NA; DNA: TGTGCCAGCAGTTTGGTGAGCGGGGGCACCTACAATGAGCAGTACTTC; CDR3: CASSLVSGGTYNEQYF
length: 13; V: TRBV10-2; D: NA; J: TRBJ2-7; size: once; DNA: TGCGCCACCCACACGTTCACTTCCTACGAACAGTACTTC; CDR3: CATHTFTSYEQYF
length: 14; V: TRBV10-3; D: TRBD2; J: TRBJ2-5; size: few; DNA: TGTGCCATCAGTGAGCCTAGCGGGAAAGAGACCCAGTACTTC; CDR3: CAISEPSGKETQYF
length: 15; V: TRBV27; D: TRBD1; J: TRBJ2-7; size: NA; DNA: TGTGCCAGCAGCCGACAGGGACCAAGCTCCTACGAGCAGTACTTC; CDR3: CASSRQGPSSYEQYF
length: 15; V: TRBV24-1; D: TRBD2; J: TRBJ2-1; size: NA; DNA: TGTGCCACCGCACCGGGACTAGCGGGAGCCAATGAGCAGTTCTTC; CDR3: CATAPGLAGANEQFF
length: 15; V: TRBV21-1; D: NA; J: TRBJ1-2; size: few; DNA: TGTGCCAGTCCATGCCGGGACAGGGACAACTATGGCTACACCTTC; CDR3: CASPCRDRDNYGYTF
length: 16; V: TRBV6-6; D: NA; J: TRBJ1-5; size: NA; DNA: TGTGCCAGCAGTTACTCAGGGGTTGGGATCTTGCAGCCCCAGCATTTT; CDR3: CASSYSGVGILQPQHF
length: 18; V: TRBV7-2; D: NA; J: TRBJ2-5; size: NA; DNA: TGTGCCAGCAGCCCTGGGCTTTCGGCAGGGCCTTTACAAGAGACCCAGTACTTC; CDR3: CASSPGLSAGPLQETQYF
length: 14; V: TRBV20-1; D: TRBD1; J: TRBJ2-7; size: NA; DNA: TGCAGTGCTCCCCGGGACAGGAGCTCCTACGAGCAGTACTTC; CDR3: CSAPRDRSSYEQYF